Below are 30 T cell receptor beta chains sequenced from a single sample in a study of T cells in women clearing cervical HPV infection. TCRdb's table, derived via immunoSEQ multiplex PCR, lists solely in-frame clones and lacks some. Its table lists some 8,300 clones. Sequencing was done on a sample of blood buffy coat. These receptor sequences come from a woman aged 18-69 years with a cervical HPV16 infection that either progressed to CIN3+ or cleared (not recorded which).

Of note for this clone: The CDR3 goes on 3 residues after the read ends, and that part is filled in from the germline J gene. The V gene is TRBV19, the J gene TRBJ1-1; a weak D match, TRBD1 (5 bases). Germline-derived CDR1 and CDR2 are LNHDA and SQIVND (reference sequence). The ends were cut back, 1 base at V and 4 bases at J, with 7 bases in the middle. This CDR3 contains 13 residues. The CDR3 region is CASSIAGGTEAFF. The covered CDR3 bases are TGTGCCAGTAGTATAGCGGGGGGCACTGAA.

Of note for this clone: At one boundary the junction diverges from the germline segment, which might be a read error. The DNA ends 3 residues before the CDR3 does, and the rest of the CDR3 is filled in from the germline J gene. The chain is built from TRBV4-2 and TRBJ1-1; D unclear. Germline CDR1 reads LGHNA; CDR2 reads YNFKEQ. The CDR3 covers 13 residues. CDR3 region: CASSQDRNTEAFF. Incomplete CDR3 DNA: TGCGCCAGCAGCCAAGATCGGAACACTGAA.

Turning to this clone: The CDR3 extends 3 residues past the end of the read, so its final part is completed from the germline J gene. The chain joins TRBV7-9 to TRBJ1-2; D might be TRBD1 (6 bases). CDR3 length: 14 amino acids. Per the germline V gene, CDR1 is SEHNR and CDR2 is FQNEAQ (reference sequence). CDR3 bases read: TGTGCCAGCAGCTTAGGCGGGGGCAGGGACGGC. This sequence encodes CASSLGGGRDG. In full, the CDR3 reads CASSLGGGRDGYTF.

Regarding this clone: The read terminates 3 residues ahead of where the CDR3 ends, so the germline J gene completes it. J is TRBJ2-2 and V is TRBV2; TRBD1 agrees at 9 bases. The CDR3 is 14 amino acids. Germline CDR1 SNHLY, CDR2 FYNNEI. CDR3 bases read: TGTGCCAGCGGCAGGGACAGGGTGGGCGAAAAG. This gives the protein CASGRDRVGEK. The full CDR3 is CASGRDRVGEKLFF.

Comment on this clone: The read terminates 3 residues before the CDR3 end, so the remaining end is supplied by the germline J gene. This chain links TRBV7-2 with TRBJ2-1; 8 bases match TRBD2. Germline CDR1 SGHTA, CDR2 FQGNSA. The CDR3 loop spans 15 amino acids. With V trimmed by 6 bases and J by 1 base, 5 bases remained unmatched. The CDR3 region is CASRRRGGSYNEQFF. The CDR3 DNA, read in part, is TGTGCCAGCAGGAGGCGCGGGGGGTCCTACAATGAG. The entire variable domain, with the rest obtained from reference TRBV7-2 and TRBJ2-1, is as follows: GAGVSQSPSNKVTEKGKDVELRCDPISGHTALYWYRQSLGQGLEFLIYFQGNSAPDKSGLPSDRFSAERTGGSVSTLTIQRTQQEDSAVYLCASRRRGGSYNEQFFGPGTRLTVL.

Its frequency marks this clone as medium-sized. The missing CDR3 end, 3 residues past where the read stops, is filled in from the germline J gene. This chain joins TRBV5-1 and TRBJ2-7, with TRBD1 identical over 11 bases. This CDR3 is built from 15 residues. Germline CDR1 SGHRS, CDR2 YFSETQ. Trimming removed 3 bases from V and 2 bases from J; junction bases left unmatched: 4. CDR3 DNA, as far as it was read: TGCGCCAGCAGCTCACCGGGACAGGGGGCCTACGAG. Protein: CASSSPGQGAYE. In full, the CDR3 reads CASSSPGQGAYEQYF.

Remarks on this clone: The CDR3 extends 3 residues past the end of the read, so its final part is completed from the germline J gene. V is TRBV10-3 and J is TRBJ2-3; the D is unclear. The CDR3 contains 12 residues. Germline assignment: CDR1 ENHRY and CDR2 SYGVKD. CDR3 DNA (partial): TGTGCCATCAGTGAGTCGACTGGGACG. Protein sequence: CAISESTGT. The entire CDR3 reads CAISESTGTQYF.

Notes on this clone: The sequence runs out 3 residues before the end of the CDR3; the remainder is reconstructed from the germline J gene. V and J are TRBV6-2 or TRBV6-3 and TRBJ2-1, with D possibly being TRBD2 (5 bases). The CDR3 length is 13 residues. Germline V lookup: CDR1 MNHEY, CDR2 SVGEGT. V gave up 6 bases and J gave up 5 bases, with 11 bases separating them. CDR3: CASRPLADNEQFF. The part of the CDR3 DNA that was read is TGTGCCAGCAGACCCCTAGCCGACAATGAG.

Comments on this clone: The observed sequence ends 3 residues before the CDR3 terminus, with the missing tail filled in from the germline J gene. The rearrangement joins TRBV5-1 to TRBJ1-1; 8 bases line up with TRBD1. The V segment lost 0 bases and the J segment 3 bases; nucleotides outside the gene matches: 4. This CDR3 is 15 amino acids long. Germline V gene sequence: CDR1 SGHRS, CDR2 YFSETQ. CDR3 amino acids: CASSLGQGTHTEAFF. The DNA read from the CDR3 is TGCGCCAGCAGCTTGGGACAGGGGACCCACACTGAA.

The CDR3 is CASSLAPGSEQYF. Incomplete CDR3 DNA: TGTGCCAGCAGCTTAGCGCCGGGGTCCGAG. V is TRBV7-2 and J is TRBJ2-7; perhaps TRBD2 as D (5 bases). Read data end 3 residues before the CDR3 end; the end is taken from the germline J gene. The V end was cut by 0 bases, the J end by 6 bases, with 9 bases between. The CDR3 is 13 residues long. Germline V gene data show CDR1 as SGHTA and CDR2 as FQGNSA. Complete variable domain (other parts from reference TRBV7-2 and TRBJ2-7): GAGVSQSPSNKVTEKGKDVELRCDPISGHTALYWYRQSLGQGLEFLIYFQGNSAPDKSGLPSDRFSAERTGGSVSTLTIQRTQQEDSAVYLCASSLAPGSEQYFGPGTRLTVT.

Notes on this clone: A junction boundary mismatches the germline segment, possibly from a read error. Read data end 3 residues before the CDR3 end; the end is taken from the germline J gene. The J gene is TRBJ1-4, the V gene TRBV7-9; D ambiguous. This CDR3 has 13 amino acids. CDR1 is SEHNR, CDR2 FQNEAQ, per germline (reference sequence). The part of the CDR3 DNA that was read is TGTGCCAGCAGTGGTTCAACTAACGAAAAA. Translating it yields CASSGSTNEK. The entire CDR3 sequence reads CASSGSTNEKLFF.

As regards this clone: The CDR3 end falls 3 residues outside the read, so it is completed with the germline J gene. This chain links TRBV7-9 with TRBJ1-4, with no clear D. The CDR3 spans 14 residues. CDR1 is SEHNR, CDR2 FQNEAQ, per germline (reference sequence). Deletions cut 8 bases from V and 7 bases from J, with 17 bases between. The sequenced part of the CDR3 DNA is TGTGCCAGCGGTCCGGGGTTCGCCATTGAAAAA. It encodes CASGPGFAIEK. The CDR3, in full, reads CASGPGFAIEKLFF.

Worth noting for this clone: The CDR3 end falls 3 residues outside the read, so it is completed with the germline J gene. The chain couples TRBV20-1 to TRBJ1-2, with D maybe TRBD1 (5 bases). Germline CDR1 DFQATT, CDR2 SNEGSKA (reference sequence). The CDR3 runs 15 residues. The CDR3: CSASSYRFSLNDYTF. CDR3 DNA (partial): TGCAGTGCTAGTTCGTACAGGTTCTCTTTAAACGAC.

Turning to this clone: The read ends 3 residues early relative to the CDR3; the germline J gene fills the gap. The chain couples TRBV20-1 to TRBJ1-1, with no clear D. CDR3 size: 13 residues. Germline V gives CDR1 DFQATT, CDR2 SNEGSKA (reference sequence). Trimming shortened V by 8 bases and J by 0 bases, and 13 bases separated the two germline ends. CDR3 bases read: TGCAGTCCCTCACTACTCATGAACACTGAA. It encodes CSPSLLMNTE. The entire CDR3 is CSPSLLMNTEAFF.

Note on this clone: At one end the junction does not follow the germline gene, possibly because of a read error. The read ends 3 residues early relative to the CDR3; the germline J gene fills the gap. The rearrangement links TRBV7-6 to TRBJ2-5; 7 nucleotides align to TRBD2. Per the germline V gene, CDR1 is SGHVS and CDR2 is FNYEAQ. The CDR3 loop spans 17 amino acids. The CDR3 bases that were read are TGTGCCAGCAGCCTCGAAGGGTGGCGGGGGTACGAAGATACC. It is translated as CASSLEGWRGYEDT. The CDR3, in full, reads CASSLEGWRGYEDTQYF.

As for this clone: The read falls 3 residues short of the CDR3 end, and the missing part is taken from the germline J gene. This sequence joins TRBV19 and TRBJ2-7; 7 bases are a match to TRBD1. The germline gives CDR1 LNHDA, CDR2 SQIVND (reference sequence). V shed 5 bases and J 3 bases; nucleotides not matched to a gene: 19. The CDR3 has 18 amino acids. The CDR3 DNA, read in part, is TGTGCCAGTAGTCTAAAGGGGGCAACGGGACACTCCCGCTACGAG. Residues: CASSLKGATGHSRYE. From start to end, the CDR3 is CASSLKGATGHSRYEQYF.

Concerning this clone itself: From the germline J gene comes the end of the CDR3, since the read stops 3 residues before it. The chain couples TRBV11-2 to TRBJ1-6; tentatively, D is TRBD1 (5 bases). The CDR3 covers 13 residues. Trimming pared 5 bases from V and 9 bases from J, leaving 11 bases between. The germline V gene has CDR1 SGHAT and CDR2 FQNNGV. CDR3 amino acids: CASSLRRGSPLHF. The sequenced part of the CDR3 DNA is TGTGCCAGCAGCCTTAGGAGGGGTTCACCC.

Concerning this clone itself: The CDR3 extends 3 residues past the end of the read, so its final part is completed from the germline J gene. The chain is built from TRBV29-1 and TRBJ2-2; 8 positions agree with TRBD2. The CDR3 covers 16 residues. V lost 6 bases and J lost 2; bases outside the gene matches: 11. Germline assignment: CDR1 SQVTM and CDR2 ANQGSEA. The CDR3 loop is CSVSWGGGINTGELFF. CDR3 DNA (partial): TGCAGCGTCAGTTGGGGCGGGGGGATAAACACCGGGGAG.

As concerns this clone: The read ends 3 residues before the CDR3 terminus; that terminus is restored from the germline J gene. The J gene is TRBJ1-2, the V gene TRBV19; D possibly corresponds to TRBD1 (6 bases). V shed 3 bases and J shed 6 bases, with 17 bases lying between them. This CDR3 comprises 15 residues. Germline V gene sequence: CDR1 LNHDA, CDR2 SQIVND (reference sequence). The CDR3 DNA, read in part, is TGTGCCAGTAGTATTTTGAACAGGGAGGCCGATGGC. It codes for CASSILNREADG. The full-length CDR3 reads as CASSILNREADGYTF.

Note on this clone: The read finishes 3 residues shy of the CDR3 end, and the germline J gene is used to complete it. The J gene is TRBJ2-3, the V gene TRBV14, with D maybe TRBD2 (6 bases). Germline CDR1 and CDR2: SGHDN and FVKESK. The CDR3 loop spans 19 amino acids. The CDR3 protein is CASSQRGIGGCGLQETQYF. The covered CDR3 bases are TGTGCCAGCAGCCAAAGAGGTATCGGGGGTTGTGGGCTTCAAGAGACG. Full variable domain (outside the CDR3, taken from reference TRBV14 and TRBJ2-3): EAGVTQFPSHSVIEKGQTVTLRCDPISGHDNLYWYRRVMGKEIKFLLHFVKESKQDESGMPNNRFLAERTGGTYSTLKVQPAELEDSGVYFCASSQRGIGGCGLQETQYFGPGTRLTVL.

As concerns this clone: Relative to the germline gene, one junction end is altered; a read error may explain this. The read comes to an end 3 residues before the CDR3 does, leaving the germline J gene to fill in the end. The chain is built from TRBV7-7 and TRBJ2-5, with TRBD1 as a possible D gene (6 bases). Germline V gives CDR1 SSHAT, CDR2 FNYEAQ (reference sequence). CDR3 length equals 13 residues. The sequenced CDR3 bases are TGTGCTAGCAGCTCGCCAGGGGCGGATACC. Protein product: CASSSPGADT. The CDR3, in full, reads CASSSPGADTQYF.

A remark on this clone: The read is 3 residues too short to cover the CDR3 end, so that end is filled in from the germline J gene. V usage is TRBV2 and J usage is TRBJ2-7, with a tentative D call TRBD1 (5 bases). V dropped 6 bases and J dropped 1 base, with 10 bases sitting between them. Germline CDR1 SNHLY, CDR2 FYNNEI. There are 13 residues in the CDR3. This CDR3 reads CASSPDTSYEQYF. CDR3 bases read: TGTGCCAGCAGCCCGGACACGTCCTACGAG.

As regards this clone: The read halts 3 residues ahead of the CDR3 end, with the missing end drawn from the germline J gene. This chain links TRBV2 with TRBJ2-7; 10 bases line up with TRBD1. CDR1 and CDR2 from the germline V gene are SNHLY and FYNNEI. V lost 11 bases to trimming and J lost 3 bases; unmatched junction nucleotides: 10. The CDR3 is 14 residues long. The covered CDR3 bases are TGTGCCGCCAGCACGGACAGGGGGTACTACGAG. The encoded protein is CAASTDRGYYE. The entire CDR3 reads CAASTDRGYYEQYF.

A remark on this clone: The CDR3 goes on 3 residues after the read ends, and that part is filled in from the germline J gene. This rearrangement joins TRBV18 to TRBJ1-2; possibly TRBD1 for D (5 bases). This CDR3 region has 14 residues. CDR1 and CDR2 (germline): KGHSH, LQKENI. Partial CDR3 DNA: TGTGCCAGCTCACCGAACGGGACTCCCAATGAC. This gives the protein CASSPNGTPND. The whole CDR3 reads CASSPNGTPNDYTF.

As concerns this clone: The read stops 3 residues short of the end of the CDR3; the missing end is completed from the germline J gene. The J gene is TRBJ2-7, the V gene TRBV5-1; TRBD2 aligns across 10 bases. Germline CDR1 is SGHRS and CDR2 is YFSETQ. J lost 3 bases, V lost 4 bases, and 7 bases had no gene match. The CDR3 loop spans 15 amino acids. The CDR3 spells CASSTSSGGYYEQYF. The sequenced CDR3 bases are TGCGCCAGCAGCACCTCTAGCGGGGGATACTACGAG.

CDR3 sequence reads: CSVVPLAGGRETYTF. The part of the CDR3 DNA that was read is TGCAGCGTTGTTCCGCTAGCGGGGGGCCGAGAGACC. The V gene is TRBV29-1, the J gene TRBJ1-2; maybe TRBD1 (6 bases). Read coverage stops 3 residues before the CDR3 terminus; the germline J gene supplies the remainder. This CDR3 region has 15 residues. Germline values: CDR1 SQVTM, CDR2 ANQGSEA.

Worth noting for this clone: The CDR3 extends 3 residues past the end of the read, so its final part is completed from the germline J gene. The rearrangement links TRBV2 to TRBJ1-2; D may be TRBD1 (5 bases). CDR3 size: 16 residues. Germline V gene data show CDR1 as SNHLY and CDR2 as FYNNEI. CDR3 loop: CASSDYPSGGIYDYTF. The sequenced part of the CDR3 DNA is TGTGCCAGCAGTGACTACCCCAGCGGGGGGATCTACGAC.

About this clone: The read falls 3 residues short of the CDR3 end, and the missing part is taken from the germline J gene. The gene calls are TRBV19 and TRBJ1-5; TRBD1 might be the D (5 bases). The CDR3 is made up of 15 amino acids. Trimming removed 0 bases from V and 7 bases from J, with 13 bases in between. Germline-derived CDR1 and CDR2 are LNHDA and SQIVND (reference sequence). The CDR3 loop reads CASSIDAGRGQPQHF. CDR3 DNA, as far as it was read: TGTGCCAGTAGTATAGACGCGGGGCGAGGGCAGCCC. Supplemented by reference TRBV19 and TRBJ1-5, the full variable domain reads DGGITQSPKYLFRKEGQNVTLSCEQNLNHDAMYWYRQDPGQGLRLIYYSQIVNDFQKGDIAEGYSVSREKKESFPLTVTSAQKNPTAFYLCASSIDAGRGQPQHFGDGTRLSIL.

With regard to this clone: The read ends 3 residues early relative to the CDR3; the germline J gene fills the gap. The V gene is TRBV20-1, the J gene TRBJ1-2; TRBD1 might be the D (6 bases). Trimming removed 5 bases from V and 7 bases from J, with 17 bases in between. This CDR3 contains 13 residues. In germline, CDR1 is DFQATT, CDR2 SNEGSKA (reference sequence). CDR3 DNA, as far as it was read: TGCAGTGCTCACCGGGGGGGGCTCGGTGGC. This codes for CSAHRGGLGG. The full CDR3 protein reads CSAHRGGLGGYTF.

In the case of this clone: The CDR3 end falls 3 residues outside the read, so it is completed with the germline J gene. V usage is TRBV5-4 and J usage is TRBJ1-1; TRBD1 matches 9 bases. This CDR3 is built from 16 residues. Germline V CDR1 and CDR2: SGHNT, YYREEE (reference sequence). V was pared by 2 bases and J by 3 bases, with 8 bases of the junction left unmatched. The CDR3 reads CASSLTPGQGHTEAFF. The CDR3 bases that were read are TGTGCCAGCAGCTTAACTCCGGGACAGGGCCACACTGAA.